The rows below give T cell receptor beta chains drawn from one sample of a study of T cell changes during pregnancy in multiple sclerosis. Sequencing was performed with immunoSEQ multiplex PCR; in TCRdb, only in-frame clones are kept and a portion is missing. The repertoire has approximately 37,000 clones, 89% of them found once; the top ten carry about 1.2%. Specimen: CD4+ T cells from peripheral blood mononuclear cells, collected in the first trimester of pregnancy. The receptors originated from a female donor with multiple sclerosis, enrolled in a pregnancy study. Each CDR3 is given with its conserved first and last residue. D genes are given only for firm matches. Clone size is given for some rows only: seen once, a few or many times, or a class if the clone is expanded.

TRBD2 | once | TRBJ2-1 | TRBV4-1 | CASSQGSGLAENNEQFF | TGCGCCAGCAGCCAAGGATCGGGACTAGCGGAAAACAATGAGCAGTTCTTC
TRBD1 | - | TRBJ2-5 | TRBV10-1 | CASSRDRGQETQYF | TGCGCCAGCAGCCGGGACAGGGGGCAGGAGACCCAGTACTTC
TRBD2 | few | TRBJ2-5 | TRBV28 | CASSSQAAGARETQYF | TGTGCCAGCAGTTCCCAGGCAGCGGGAGCACGAGAGACCCAGTACTTC
TRBD1 | - | TRBJ1-5 | TRBV5-6 | CASSKGQGRQPQHF | TGTGCCAGCAGCAAGGGACAGGGGCGACAGCCCCAGCATTTT
TRBD1 | - | TRBJ1-3 | TRBV5-1 | CASSFGTAGNTIYF | TGCGCCAGCAGCTTCGGGACAGCTGGAAACACCATATATTTT
TRBD2 | - | TRBJ2-1 | TRBV2 | CASRTSGSIYEQFF | TGTGCCAGCAGGACTAGCGGGAGTATCTATGAGCAGTTCTTC
TRBD1 | once | TRBJ1-2 | TRBV7-9 | CASSLEGTGGGGYGYTF | TGTGCCAGCAGCTTAGAAGGGACAGGGGGCGGTGGCTATGGCTACACCTTC
- | few | TRBJ2-7 | TRBV6-1 | CATQTDSEQYF | TGTGCCACCCAGACTGACAGCGAGCAGTACTTC
- | - | TRBJ1-1 | TRBV10-3 | CAISYDRRENTEAFF | TGTGCCATCAGCTATGACAGACGAGAGAACACTGAAGCTTTCTTT
- | - | TRBJ1-1 | TRBV19 | CASSIGQGTEAFF | TGTGCCAGTAGTATAGGTCAGGGGACTGAAGCTTTCTTT
- | - | TRBJ1-2 | TRBV6-6 | CVTGSVYGYTF | TGTGTAACAGGGTCGGTCTATGGCTACACCTTC
TRBD2 | - | TRBJ2-5 | TRBV5-1 | CASRTSVGETQYF | TGCGCCAGCCGCACTAGCGTCGGAGAGACCCAGTACTTC
TRBD1 | medium-sized | TRBJ2-7 | TRBV2 | CASREQPGTGGYEQYF | TGTGCCAGCAGGGAACAACCTGGGACAGGGGGCTACGAGCAGTACTTC
- | - | TRBJ1-3 | TRBV5-5 | CASSADGSSGNTIYF | TGTGCCAGCAGCGCCGACGGGAGCTCTGGAAACACCATATATTTT
- | - | TRBJ1-3 | TRBV27 | CASSKTSEENSGNTIYF | TGTGCCAGCAGTAAAACCTCAGAAGAAAACTCTGGAAACACCATATATTTT
TRBD1 | - | TRBJ1-2 | TRBV27 | CASKGTGDYGYTF | TGTGCCAGCAAGGGGACAGGGGACTATGGCTACACCTTC
- | few | TRBJ1-1 | TRBV12-5 | CASGLGTGRDMNTEAFF | TGTGCTAGTGGTTTGGGAACAGGGCGCGACATGAACACTGAAGCTTTCTTT
- | medium-sized | TRBJ1-3 | TRBV6-4 | CASSDVRATEAGNTIYF | TGTGCCAGCAGTGACGTCCGGGCAACGGAGGCAGGAAACACCATATATTTT
TRBD1 | - | TRBJ2-7 | TRBV19 | CASREEGDSRGYEQYF | TGTGCCAGTCGGGAAGAAGGGGACAGTCGAGGCTACGAGCAGTACTTC
TRBD2 | - | TRBJ2-5 | TRBV30 | CAWSGGLAGGKTQYF | TGTGCCTGGAGTGGGGGACTAGCGGGGGGAAAGACCCAGTACTTC
- | - | TRBJ2-7 | TRBV7-2 | CASSLASDTGYEQYF | TGTGCCAGCAGCTTAGCCTCCGACACCGGCTACGAGCAGTACTTC
- | - | TRBJ1-2 | TRBV5-8 | CASSSESGTPRSYTF | TGTGCCAGCAGCTCTGAAAGCGGGACACCAAGAAGCTACACCTTC
TRBD1 | - | TRBJ2-1 | TRBV5-1 | CASSPRSGGEFNEQFF | TGCGCCAGCAGCCCCCGATCAGGGGGCGAATTCAATGAGCAGTTCTTC
- | once | TRBJ2-5 | TRBV27 | CASSSHSQETQYF | TGTGCCAGCAGTTCCCACAGCCAAGAGACCCAGTACTTC
- | - | TRBJ1-3 | TRBV10-3 | CAISERGSGTVHSGNTIYF | TGTGCCATCAGTGAGAGGGGGAGTGGGACGGTTCACTCTGGAAACACCATATATTTT